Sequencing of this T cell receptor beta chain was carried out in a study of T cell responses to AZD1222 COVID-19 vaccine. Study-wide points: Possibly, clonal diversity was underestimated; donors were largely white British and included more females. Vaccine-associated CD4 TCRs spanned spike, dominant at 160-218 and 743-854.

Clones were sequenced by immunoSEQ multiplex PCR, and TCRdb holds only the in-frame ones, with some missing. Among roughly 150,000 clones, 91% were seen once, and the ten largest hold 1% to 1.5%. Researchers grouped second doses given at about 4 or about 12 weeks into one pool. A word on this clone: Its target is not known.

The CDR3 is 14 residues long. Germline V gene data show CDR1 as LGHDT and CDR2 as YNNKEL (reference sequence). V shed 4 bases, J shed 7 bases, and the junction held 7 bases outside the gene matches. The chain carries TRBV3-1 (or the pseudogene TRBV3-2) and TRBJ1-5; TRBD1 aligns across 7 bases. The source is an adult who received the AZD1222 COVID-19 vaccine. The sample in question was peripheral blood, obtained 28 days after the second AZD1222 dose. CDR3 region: CASSRQGGQQPQHF. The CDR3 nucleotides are TGTGCCAGCAGCCGCCAGGGGGGGCAACAGCCCCAGCATTTT.